A single sample gave rise to the 18 T cell receptor beta chains below, sequenced in a study of vaccination and CD4 T cells after COVID-19 (dated by TCRdb to the early 2020s). The library was obtained by PCR. This sample was sequenced with an Illumina iSeq 100. DNA from cultured CD4+ T cells was subjected to TCR sequencing with the Oncomine TCR Beta short-read assay at the Johns Hopkins FTIC core. The public reads were run again by TCRdb, first through fastp at Q25 and then through MiXCR, and only productive beta chains were kept. Rows with a matching CDR3 protein are joined into one entry that keeps the most common DNA and genes. A total of under 2,500 distinct CDR3 sequences appear in this sample, roughly 50% of them only once. Approximately 64% of the sample rests with the top ten. These receptors have no identified antigens. In light of the paper, this sample's treatment or condition label describes: approximately 9-day PBMC culture with coronavirus spike peptide pools or control peptides (ViraFEST assay). CD4+ T cells from unexposed donors were collected before the COVID-19 pandemic (2011-2018).

The sample was CD4+ T cells from blood, cultured in vitro. Receptors were obtained from a human donor in good health.

This clonotype came up a few times. The rearrangement joins TRBV7-2 to TRBJ1-2; 10 nucleotides agree with TRBD1. V lost 9 bases and J lost 3; bases outside the gene matches: 4. The CDR3 length is 13 residues. The V gene's germline CDR1 is SGHTA and CDR2 FQGNSA. The CDR3 sequence is CASRQGADYGYTF. The CDR3 DNA sequence: TGTGCCAGTAGACAGGGGGCTGACTATGGCTACACCTTC.

J is TRBJ2-7 and V is TRBV27; weak D call: TRBD2 (6 bases). Per the germline V gene, CDR1 is MNHEY and CDR2 is SMNVEV (reference sequence). The V and J ends lost 5 bases and 3 bases respectively, with 17 bases between them. This CDR3 contains 15 residues. As DNA, the CDR3 is TGTGCCAGCAGTCGGAAGGGGACGGAGGGCTACGAGCAGTACTTC. It codes for CASSRKGTEGYEQYF.

The CDR3 coding sequence is TGTGCCATCAGCCCGGGCCTCTACGAGCAGTACTTC. It is translated as CAISPGLYEQYF. V is TRBV10-3 and J is TRBJ2-7; D remains ambiguous. CDR1 and CDR2 (germline): ENHRY, SYGVKD. V lost 6 bases and J lost 3, with 9 bases in between. The CDR3 is made up of 12 amino acids.

This chain uses TRBV4-2 with TRBJ1-1; D unclear. This CDR3 is 14 amino acids long. The V and J ends lost 2 bases and 1 base respectively, with 8 bases between them. Germline CDR1 is LGHNA and CDR2 is YNFKEQ. The CDR3 region has the DNA TGTGCCAGCAGCCAAAGAGGTGGGAACACTGAAGCTTTCTTT. This encodes CASSQRGGNTEAFF.

The chain employs TRBV7-8 and TRBJ1-2; TRBD1 is a possible D gene (5 bases). Trimming pared 5 bases from V and 2 bases from J, leaving 18 bases between. CDR1 is SGHVS, CDR2 FQNEAQ, per germline. The CDR3 has 16 amino acids. The DNA for the CDR3 is TGTGCCAGCAGCGGACCCTCCACAGGACTGAACTATGGCTACACCTTC. Amino acids: CASSGPSTGLNYGYTF. The complete variable domain, with remaining parts taken from reference TRBV7-8 and TRBJ1-2, reads GAGVSQSPRYKVAKRGQDVALRCDPISGHVSLFWYQQALGQGPEFLTYFQNEAQLDKSGLPSDRFFAERPEGSVSTLKIQRTQQEDSAVYLCASSGPSTGLNYGYTFGSGTRLTVV.

CDR3 nucleotide sequence: TGTGCCAGCAGTTCTAACAGGGGCGGGGGTTTCACTGAAGCTTTCTTT. It is translated as CASSSNRGGGFTEAFF. The chain is built from TRBV6-5 and TRBJ1-1, with TRBD1 identical over 7 bases. The V gene's germline CDR1 is MNHEY and CDR2 SVGAGI. This CDR3 is built from 16 residues. The V segment lost 4 bases and the J segment 4 bases; nucleotides outside the gene matches: 12.

The chain's CDR3 is CSASSGLGYGYTF. CDR3 DNA sequence: TGCAGTGCTAGTAGCGGGTTAGGCTATGGCTACACCTTC. V gene TRBV20-1 combines with J gene TRBJ1-2; D remains ambiguous. Germline CDR1 and CDR2: DFQATT and SNEGSKA (reference sequence). V was cut by 3 bases and J by 4 bases, with 12 bases left in between. The CDR3 covers 13 residues.

This chain joins TRBV21-1 and TRBJ2-3; the DNA was not compared with TRBD1, the D call given in the table. TRBV21-1 is noted as a pseudogene. The CDR3 has 15 amino acids. For the CDR3, the DNA is TGTGCCAGCAGCAGAAGCGGGGGGGCAACAGATACGCAGTATTTT. Translating gives CASSRSGGATDTQYF.

The J gene is TRBJ2-5, the V gene TRBV19; 11 nucleotides line up with TRBD2. Trimming took 5 bases from V and 1 from J; bases not matched to a gene: 15. This CDR3 has 19 amino acids. Germline V CDR1 and CDR2: LNHDA, SQIVND (reference sequence). CDR3 protein: CASSEALSGRAGVQETQYF. CDR3 nucleotides: TGTGCCAGTAGTGAGGCCCTTAGCGGGAGGGCCGGGGTCCAAGAGACCCAGTACTTC.

The chain couples TRBV5-1 to TRBJ2-1, with 11 bases aligning to TRBD2. This CDR3 contains 15 residues. The trim removed 0 bases at V and 6 bases at J, leaving 2 bases unmatched. Germline CDR1 reads SGHRS; CDR2 reads YFSETQ. The CDR3 loop reads CASSLGLAGFNEQFF. CDR3 nucleotide sequence: TGCGCCAGCAGCTTGGGACTAGCGGGATTCAATGAGCAGTTCTTC.

The gene calls are TRBV20-1 and TRBJ2-2; weak D call: TRBD2 (6 bases). The germline CDR1 and CDR2 sequences are DFQATT and SNEGSKA (reference sequence). The CDR3 contains 13 residues. V shed 7 bases and J shed 1 base, with 10 bases lying between them. This CDR3 reads CSVRAGNTGELFF. The CDR3 DNA sequence: TGCAGTGTTCGAGCGGGGAACACCGGGGAGCTGTTTTTT.

This clonotype was found a few times. The chain has TRBV28 and TRBJ2-4, with unresolved D. V lost 7 bases and J lost 0, with 10 bases in between. From germline, CDR1 is MDHEN and CDR2 SYDVKM. This CDR3 has 14 residues. The CDR3 here is CASTDFGAKNIQYF. The CDR3 nucleotides are TGTGCCAGCACCGACTTTGGAGCCAAAAACATTCAGTACTTC.

There are a few counts of this clonotype. The rearrangement links TRBV10-2 to TRBJ2-7; D tentatively reads TRBD1 or TRBD2 (5 bases each). The CDR3 consists of 14 residues. The V end was cut by 2 bases, the J end by 2 bases, with 10 bases between. CDR1 and CDR2 from the germline V gene are WSHSY and SAAADI. CDR3 region: CASSEGEGTYEQYF. CDR3 sequence (DNA): TGCGCCAGCAGTGAGGGAGAGGGGACCTACGAGCAGTACTTC.

The table lists this clonotype with a few counts. V usage is TRBV7-2 and J usage is TRBJ2-5, with D uncertain. CDR1 and CDR2 (germline): SGHTA, FQGNSA. The CDR3 is 17 amino acids. The germline V and J ends were trimmed by 4 bases and 2 bases, with 20 bases remaining between them. The CDR3 DNA sequence: TGTGCCAGCAGCTGGGCCAGTTTCGGATTGGGGCAAGAGACCCAGTACTTC. This encodes CASSWASFGLGQETQYF.

The genes are TRBV7-8 and TRBJ2-2; 9 nucleotides align to TRBD1. After removal of 6 bases from V and 0 bases from J, the junction contained 8 bases not matched to a gene. Per the germline V gene, CDR1 is SGHVS and CDR2 is FQNEAQ. The CDR3 runs to 17 residues. In nucleotides, the CDR3 is TGTGCCAGCAGAACTCGGGACAGGGTAACGAACACCGGGGAGCTGTTTTTT. Its protein product is CASRTRDRVTNTGELFF.

This clonotype was seen a few times. This chain uses TRBV6-1 with TRBJ2-3; D is possibly TRBD2 (6 bases). There are 14 residues in the CDR3. Germline CDR1 and CDR2: MNHNS and SASEGT. V lost 3 bases and J lost 2, with 9 bases in between. CDR3 nucleotide sequence: TGTGCCAGCAGTGATGGAGGGTCCACAGATACGCAGTATTTT. This codes for CASSDGGSTDTQYF.

This chain joins TRBV20-1 and TRBJ2-1, with 10 positions matching TRBD2. The germline CDR1 and CDR2 sequences are DFQATT and SNEGSKA (reference sequence). After removal of 3 bases from V and 0 bases from J, the junction contained 5 bases not matched to a gene. The CDR3 covers 16 residues. The CDR3 loop is CSASVLAGSSYNEQFF. The CDR3 DNA sequence: TGCAGTGCTAGTGTACTAGCGGGGAGCTCCTACAATGAGCAGTTCTTC.

This clonotype was counted a few times. The rearrangement uses TRBV20-1 and TRBJ1-6; D is perhaps TRBD1 (6 bases). Trimming took 3 bases from V and 7 from J, leaving 10 bases between them. Germline CDR1 reads DFQATT; CDR2 reads SNEGSKA (reference sequence). The CDR3 has 13 amino acids. As DNA, the CDR3 is TGCAGTGCTAGGGAAGGGGGAAATTCACCCCTCCACTTT. Protein product: CSAREGGNSPLHF.